This passage covers 12 T cell receptor beta chains from one sample sequenced in a study of T cell responses to AZD1222 COVID-19 vaccine. Measured with immunoSEQ multiplex PCR; TCRdb has only the in-frame clones, and not every one. The table lists just over 80,000 clones, 85% to 90% of them singletons. Sequences were derived from peripheral blood, sampled on day 0 of AZD1222 vaccination. These receptors all come from an adult in good health.

This clone was seen once. The genes are TRBV4-3 and TRBJ1-5; D uncertain. CDR3 length equals 14 residues. V lost 0 bases to trimming and J lost 6 bases, with 9 bases between them. Germline CDR1 is LGHNA and CDR2 is YSLEER. The CDR3 sequence is CASSQDHRVQPQHF. CDR3 nucleotides: TGCGCCAGCAGCCAAGATCACAGAGTTCAGCCCCAGCATTTT.

The chain uses TRBV30 and TRBJ2-7; the match to TRBD2 covers 11 bases. With V trimmed by 1 base and J by 2 bases, 7 bases remained unmatched. The germline V gene encodes CDR1 GTSNPN and CDR2 SVGIG (reference sequence). CDR3 length equals 16 residues. The CDR3 coding sequence is TGTGCCTGGAGTGACTACTCTAGCGGGGGGACCTACGAGCAGTACTTC. It yields the protein CAWSDYSSGGTYEQYF.

V usage is TRBV19 and J usage is TRBJ2-3, with 9 bases aligning to TRBD2. Germline V gene sequence: CDR1 LNHDA, CDR2 SQIVND (reference sequence). Trimming at V came to 5 bases and at J to 5 bases, leaving 11 bases not matched to a gene. This CDR3 spans 16 amino acids. This CDR3 reads CASSPLEAGGRDTQYF. The DNA for the CDR3 is TGTGCCAGTAGTCCTCTAGAGGCGGGGGGGAGAGATACGCAGTATTTT.

V usage is TRBV28 and J usage is TRBJ1-6, with D uncertain. From germline, CDR1 is MDHEN and CDR2 SYDVKM. The V and J ends lost 2 bases and 13 bases respectively, with 18 bases between them. This CDR3 has 15 residues. As DNA, the CDR3 is TGTGCCAGCAGTTTAAGTCCCACCCGAGCGCCTCCCCTCCACTTT. Its protein product is CASSLSPTRAPPLHF. The variable domain in full, with the rest retrieved from reference TRBV28 and TRBJ1-6, is DVKVTQSSRYLVKRTGEKVFLECVQDMDHENMFWYRQDPGLGLRLIYFSYDVKMKEKGDIPEGYSVSREKKERFSLILESASTNQTSMYLCASSLSPTRAPPLHFGNGTRLTVT.

This chain connects TRBV10-2 to TRBJ1-1; D uncertain. The ends were cut back, 4 bases at V and 7 bases at J, with 7 bases in the middle. Germline assignment: CDR1 WSHSY and CDR2 SAAADI. The CDR3 length is 11 residues. The CDR3 protein is CASSVMGEAFF. The DNA for the CDR3 is TGCGCCAGCAGTGTTATGGGTGAAGCTTTCTTT.

This clone was seen more than once but under ten times. V gene TRBV2 combines with J gene TRBJ2-1; tentatively, D is TRBD1 (8 bases). Between the trimmed V and J ends, which lost 8 bases and 5 bases, there was a span of 16 bases. The germline gives CDR1 SNHLY, CDR2 FYNNEI. The CDR3 has 14 residues. The CDR3 DNA reads as TGTGCCAGCTTGTGGGGGGGACAGGACAATGAGCAGTTCTTC. It yields the protein CASLWGGQDNEQFF.

The rearrangement joins TRBV28 to TRBJ1-6, with 11 bases lining up with TRBD1. The CDR3 has 16 amino acids. The V and J ends lost 5 bases and 9 bases, in that order; junction bases with no gene match: 9. Germline-derived CDR1 and CDR2 are MDHEN and SYDVKM. CDR3 region: CASSTRTGGYISPLHF. CDR3 sequence (DNA): TGTGCCAGCAGTACAAGGACAGGGGGCTACATTTCACCCCTCCACTTT.

The chain couples TRBV7-9 to TRBJ1-2; TRBD1 aligns across 8 bases. From germline, CDR1 is SEHNR and CDR2 FQNEAQ (reference sequence). The CDR3 length is 15 residues. J was trimmed by 2 bases and V by 5 bases; bases with no gene match: 7. This CDR3 reads CASSPRTGLNYGYTF. The CDR3 DNA sequence: TGTGCCAGCAGCCCCAGGACAGGGTTAAACTATGGCTACACCTTC.

The chain has TRBV27 and TRBJ2-7, with TRBD2 matching 10 bases. There are 15 residues in the CDR3. Germline CDR1 is MNHEY and CDR2 is SMNVEV (reference sequence). J lost 5 bases, V lost 0 bases, and 4 bases had no gene match. As DNA, the CDR3 is TGTGCCAGCAGTTTATCCCTAGCGGGAGCGCACGAGCAGTACTTC. Translation: CASSLSLAGAHEQYF.

A single count supports this clone. The chain couples TRBV15 to TRBJ1-2; 8 bases match TRBD1. In germline, CDR1 is LNHNV, CDR2 YYDKDF (reference sequence). The CDR3 consists of 15 residues. V lost 3 bases, J lost 4 bases, and 7 bases stayed unmatched. The CDR3 region has the DNA TGTGCCACCAGCAGGGGACAGGCGGGGGCCTATGGCTACACCTTC. This translates into CATSRGQAGAYGYTF.

The chain carries TRBV28 and TRBJ1-2, with D maybe TRBD1 (5 bases). The germline V gene encodes CDR1 MDHEN and CDR2 SYDVKM. The CDR3 consists of 15 residues. The V end lost 5 bases, the J end lost 4 bases, and 17 bases lay between the germline ends. CDR3 nucleotide sequence: TGTGCCAGCAGTGGCAGGGTCAGTAGTGGCTATGGCTACACCTTC. Translated, it gives CASSGRVSSGYGYTF.

This chain connects TRBV25-1 to TRBJ1-2; D may be TRBD1 (5 bases). In germline, CDR1 is MGHDK, CDR2 SYGVNS. V shed 6 bases and J shed 7 bases, with 21 bases lying between them. The CDR3 is 15 residues long. CDR3 in DNA: TGTGCCAGCAGGTCCGATAGGGCAGGGCTTAGTGGCTACACCTTC. This translates into CASRSDRAGLSGYTF.